Included here is one T cell receptor (beta chain) sequence, with context. The antigen remains unidentified. Trimming took off 2 bases at V and 4 bases at J, with 9 bases between the two ends. The CDR3 spans 13 residues. CDR1 and CDR2 from the germline V gene are SGDLS and YYNGEE. This sample stems from a study of CD8+ T cells in alopecia areata. In the study overall: Treated patients were given oral tofacitinib, which was dosed at 5 to 10 mg twice daily. General study findings and limits: Sequences from scalp samples also cover resident alphabeta T cells of normal skin. Lesional scalp exceeded normal scalp in clonality, especially in alopecia totalis/universalis.

Samples from alopecia areata patients were lesional scalp punch biopsies and peripheral blood. RNA, once extracted, was reverse transcribed into cDNA for use as the sequencing template. Using immunoSEQ multiplex PCR, the repertoire was profiled, and TCRdb retains in-frame clones only, with some absent. The sample has about 150,000 clones; 47% are singletons. The material sequenced was CD4+ T cells sorted from blood. This chain joins TRBV9 and TRBJ1-1, with a possible D match to TRBD1 (5 bases). This receptor was obtained from a human donor with alopecia areata. The CDR3 DNA reads TGTGCCAGCAGCGTGGCCGGGACCACTGAAGCTTTCTTT. Its translation is CASSVAGTTEAFF.